The 4 T cell receptor beta chains below come from one sample, sequenced in a study of T cells after posttransplantation cyclophosphamide. Measured with immunoSEQ multiplex PCR; TCRdb has only the in-frame clones, and not every one. The sample records about 43,000 clones, 90% being singletons. Cyclophosphamide on days +3 and +4 followed busulfan-fludarabine conditioning and a marrow graft. Here the sequenced sample was PBMCs, taken 60 to 65 days after allogeneic stem cell transplant with posttransplant cyclophosphamide. These receptors came from a male patient aged 60 to 75 who received an allogeneic stem cell transplant from a related donor and was CMV-positive. Some T cells may be supplied by the graft donor.

The chain joins TRBV4-1 to TRBJ2-7; D is perhaps TRBD2 (5 bases). The CDR3 length is 14 residues. Germline CDR1 MGHRA, CDR2 YSYEKL. Trimming took off 3 bases at V and 1 base at J, with 10 bases between the two ends. CDR3 nucleotide sequence: TGCGCCAGCAGCCACCCCGGGGATTCCTACGAGCAGTACTTC. Translated: CASSHPGDSYEQYF.

The chain joins TRBV6-5 to TRBJ1-1, with TRBD1 matching 7 bases. Germline values: CDR1 MNHEY, CDR2 SVGAGI. V gave up 6 bases and J gave up 1 base; unmatched junction bases: 5. The CDR3 extends over 14 amino acids. The CDR3, as DNA: TGTGCCAGCAGAAACAGGGGCAGGAACACTGAAGCTTTCTTT. Protein product: CASRNRGRNTEAFF.

The chain couples TRBV7-2 to TRBJ1-1; maybe TRBD1 (6 bases). There are 14 residues in the CDR3. Germline CDR1 is SGHTA and CDR2 is FQGNSA. The V end was cut by 4 bases, the J end by 4 bases, with 13 bases between. The CDR3 DNA reads as TGTGCCAGCAGCTCCCACGGGACATTCACTGAAGCTTTCTTT. It codes for CASSSHGTFTEAFF. The whole variable domain, remainder taken from reference TRBV7-2 and TRBJ1-1, is GAGVSQSPSNKVTEKGKDVELRCDPISGHTALYWYRQSLGQGLEFLIYFQGNSAPDKSGLPSDRFSAERTGGSVSTLTIQRTQQEDSAVYLCASSSHGTFTEAFFGQGTRLTVV.

The chain joins TRBV19 to TRBJ1-6; D is unresolved. The CDR3 covers 14 residues. V was trimmed by 4 bases and J by 8 bases, leaving 12 bases between them. Germline loops: CDR1 LNHDA, CDR2 SQIVND (reference sequence). The CDR3 sequence: CASSTNAGYSPLHF. The CDR3 region has the DNA TGTGCCAGTAGTACGAATGCGGGTTATTCACCCCTCCACTTT.